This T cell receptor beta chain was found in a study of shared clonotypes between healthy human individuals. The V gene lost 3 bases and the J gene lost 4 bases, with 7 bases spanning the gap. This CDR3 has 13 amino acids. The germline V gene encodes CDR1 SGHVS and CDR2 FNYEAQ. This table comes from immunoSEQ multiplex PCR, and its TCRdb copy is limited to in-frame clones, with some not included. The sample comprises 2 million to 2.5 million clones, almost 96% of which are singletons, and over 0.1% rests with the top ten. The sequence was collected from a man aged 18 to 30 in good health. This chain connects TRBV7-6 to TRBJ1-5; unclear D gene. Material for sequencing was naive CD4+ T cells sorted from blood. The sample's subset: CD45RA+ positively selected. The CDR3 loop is CASSLSVNQPQHF. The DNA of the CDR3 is TGTGCCAGCAGCTTGAGTGTAAATCAGCCCCAGCATTTT. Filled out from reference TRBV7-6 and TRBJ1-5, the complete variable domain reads GAGVSQSPRYKVTKRGQDVALRCDPISGHVSLYWYRQALGQGPEFLTYFNYEAQQDKSGLPNDRFSAERPEGSISTLTIQRTEQRDSAMYRCASSLSVNQPQHFGDGTRLSIL.